The table lists the clone carrying this T cell receptor beta chain with a few counts. What it binds is not known. This entry is derived from a study of CD8 T cells in ankylosing spondylitis. Points from the study as a whole: Researchers report that disease-linked clones proved CD8+ and relatively rare in peripheral blood. Blood of patients with ankylosing spondylitis appeared to be characterized by a TCR beta motif of eight highly homologous variants. Disease-associated clones were reportedly significantly overrepresented in matched ankylosing spondylitis synovial fluid.

Quantitative 5'-RACE was performed with molecular barcodes, and it yielded the TCR beta libraries. TCRdb reanalysed the 5' RACE reads using MiXCR and keeps one entry per CDR3 protein. The table includes 30,000 to 45,000 distinct CDR3 sequences, 16% detected once. V was cut by 1 base and J by 4 bases, with 5 bases left in between. This CDR3 spans 12 amino acids. Germline CDR1 is SQVTM and CDR2 is ANQGSEA. The sequence came from a male donor with ankylosing spondylitis or in good health (not recorded which). V gene TRBV29-1 combines with J gene TRBJ2-1; no clear D. Source material: blood. The CDR3 nucleotides are TGCAGCGTTGAAGCAGAGTACAATGAGCAGTTCTTC. Translation: CSVEAEYNEQFF.